The T cell receptor (beta chain) described here comes from a study of control samples from healthy donors and cancer patients. Germline-derived CDR1 and CDR2 are MNHNY and SVGAGI (reference sequence). The CDR3 totals 12 residues. The ends were cut back, 7 bases at V and 7 bases at J, with 11 bases in the middle. The method was immunoSEQ multiplex PCR; TCRdb's version includes in-frame clones alone and lacks a portion of them. The table shows more than 100,000 clones, with around 90% occurring only once. The J gene is TRBJ2-1, the V gene TRBV6-6; D is unclear. Sequencing was carried out using blood. This clonotype was obtained from a man younger than 30 in good health. The CDR3 protein is CASTEDRNEQFF. Written as DNA, the CDR3 is TGTGCCAGCACCGAGGATAGAAATGAGCAGTTCTTC.